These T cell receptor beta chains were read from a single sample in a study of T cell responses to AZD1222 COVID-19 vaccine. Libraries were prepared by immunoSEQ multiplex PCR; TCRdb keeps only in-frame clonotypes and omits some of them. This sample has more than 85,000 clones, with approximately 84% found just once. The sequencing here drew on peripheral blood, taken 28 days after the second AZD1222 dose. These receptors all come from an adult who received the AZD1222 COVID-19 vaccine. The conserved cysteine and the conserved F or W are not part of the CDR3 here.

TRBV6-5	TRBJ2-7	ASIRRGTKPYEQY
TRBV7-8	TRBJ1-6	ASSSLVRLQISYNSPLH
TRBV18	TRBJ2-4	ASSRAGDSKNIQY
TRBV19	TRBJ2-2	ASSIAGSGELF
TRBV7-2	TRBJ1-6	ASSSGNRGGSPLH
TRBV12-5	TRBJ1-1	ASGLGGFAEAF
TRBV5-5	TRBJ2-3	ASSTTSGRSTDTQY
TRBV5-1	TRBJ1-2	ASSLGTGGSDGYT
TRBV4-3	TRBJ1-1	ASSFRTGANTEAF
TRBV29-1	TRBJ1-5	SVGQANNQPQH
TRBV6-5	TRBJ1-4	ASSLAGPTNEKLF
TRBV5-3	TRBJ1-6	ARSLGVGIIYRTVNSPLH
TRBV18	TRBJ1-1	ASSPQGRSTEAF
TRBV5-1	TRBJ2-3	ASSWRTGASTDTQY
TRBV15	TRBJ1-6	ASGEGAFSYNSPLH
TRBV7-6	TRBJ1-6	ASSLGGDSPLH
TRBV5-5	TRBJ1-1	ASSLAGRDGGEAF
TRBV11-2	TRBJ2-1	ASSLPARWDEQF
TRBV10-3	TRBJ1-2	AISDLVGRFYGYT
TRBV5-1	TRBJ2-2	ASSSFLDGTNTGELF
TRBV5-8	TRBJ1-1	ASSRLVWTGVVNTEAF
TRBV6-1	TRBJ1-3	ASSETEGGNTIY
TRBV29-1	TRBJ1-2	SVSAGSGYT
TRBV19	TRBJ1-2	ASTSMTGIVNYGYT
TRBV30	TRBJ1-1	AWSEAPIGEAF
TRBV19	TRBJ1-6	ASNLLGGGSPLH
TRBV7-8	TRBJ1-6	ASSLQGRITSPLH
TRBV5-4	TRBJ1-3	ASSLTGFSGNTIY
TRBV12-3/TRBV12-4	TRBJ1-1	ASSLGQKTEAF
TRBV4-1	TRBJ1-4	ASSHPQGTNEKLF
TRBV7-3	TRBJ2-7	ASSFQQGTEQY
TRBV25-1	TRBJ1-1	ASNHLGGNTEAF
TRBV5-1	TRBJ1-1	ASSLDGTGGTEAF
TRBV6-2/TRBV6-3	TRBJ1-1	ASSLTPGGGTEAF
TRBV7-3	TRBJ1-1	ASSFNRATEAF
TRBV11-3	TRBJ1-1	ASSFGRGNTEAF
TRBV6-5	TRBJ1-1	ASSYAGLQSNEAF
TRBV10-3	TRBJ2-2	AISGGQADTGELF
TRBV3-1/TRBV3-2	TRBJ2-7	ASSQGLIAWNEQY
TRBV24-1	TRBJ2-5	ATSDLQIGGETQY
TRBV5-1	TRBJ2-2	ASSWNTDRVAGELF
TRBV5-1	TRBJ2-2	ASSFGGTQPPGELF
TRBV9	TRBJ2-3	ASSVADTSTDTQY
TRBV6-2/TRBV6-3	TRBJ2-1	ASSRALSYNEQF
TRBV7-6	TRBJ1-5	ASSLDSGFNQPQH
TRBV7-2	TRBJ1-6	ASSSASNSPLH
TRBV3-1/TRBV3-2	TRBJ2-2	ASRPTRQLTGELF
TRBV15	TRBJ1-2	ATSRDSWGQGRGYT
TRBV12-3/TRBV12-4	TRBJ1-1	ASSTGLVDEAF
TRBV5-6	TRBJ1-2	ASSPLGPAGYT
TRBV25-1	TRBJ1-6	ASSPSGDSPLH
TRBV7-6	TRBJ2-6	ASSLLVSGANVLT
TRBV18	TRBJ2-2	ASSTLAVNTGELF
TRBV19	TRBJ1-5	ASSTLTNQPQH
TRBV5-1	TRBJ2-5	ASSLVGEETQY
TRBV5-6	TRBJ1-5	ASSLRGDRVTPQH
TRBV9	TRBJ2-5	ASSVGELAGGRQETQY
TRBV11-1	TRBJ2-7	ASSLASGNSYEQY